This T cell receptor beta chain was captured in a study of cytomegalovirus exposure and HLA in healthy donors. This clone has more than one count but fewer than ten. V lost 2 bases and J lost 3, with 6 bases in between. CDR1 is MNHNS, CDR2 SASEGT, per germline. This CDR3 contains 13 residues. With 60 Vbeta and 13 Jbeta primers, the PCR was carried out. Clones were sequenced by immunoSEQ multiplex PCR, and TCRdb holds only the in-frame ones, with some missing. Of approximately 140,000 clones in the sample, 65% to 80% were seen once. The sequence came from a man aged 35-49 years in good health and CMV-seropositive. This chain links TRBV6-1 with TRBJ2-3; D uncertain. What was sequenced was PBMCs. The CDR3 region has the DNA TGTGCCAGCAGTGAAAAGGAGACAGATACGCAGTATTTT. This encodes CASSEKETDTQYF.